These T cell receptor beta chains were read from a single sample in a study of blood T cell repertoires in COVID-19. Clones were read by immunoSEQ multiplex PCR, and TCRdb kept only the in-frame ones, dropping some. The sample has about 290,000 clones; roughly 86% are singletons. The sequenced sample was peripheral blood. These TCRs come from a woman in her twenties or thirties with COVID-19, enrolled during active disease. Both conserved end residues are part of each CDR3. D genes are given only for firm matches. Not every row has a clone size; where given, it reads once, few, many or a size class.

clone_size,v_call,d_call,j_call,cdr3_nt,cdr3_aa
once,TRBV6-1,.,TRBJ2-3,TGTGCCAGCAGTGAAGCGGTTCCGGGGGCGGGGGTAGATACGCAGTATTTT,CASSEAVPGAGVDTQYF
.,TRBV4-1,TRBD1,TRBJ1-2,TGCGCCAGCAGCCAAGATAGGGGGACAGGGACGTTTGTGAGGGGCTACACCTTC,CASSQDRGTGTFVRGYTF
once,TRBV18,.,TRBJ1-4,TGTGCCAGCTCACCCGCGGGCTGGGGTGAAAAACTGTTTTTT,CASSPAGWGEKLFF
.,TRBV7-8,.,TRBJ2-7,TGTGCCAGCAGAACCTTGAACTTGGTCGCCGCTTCTCAAGAGCAGTACTTC,CASRTLNLVAASQEQYF
.,TRBV18,.,TRBJ2-6,TGTGCCAGCTCACCACCGGGCAGCCACTCTGGGGCCAACGTCCTGACTTTC,CASSPPGSHSGANVLTF
.,TRBV18,.,TRBJ1-4,TGTGCCAGCCAGGGTTCTCACATTGCAACTAATGAAAAACTGTTTTTT,CASQGSHIATNEKLFF
once,TRBV7-2,TRBD2,TRBJ2-7,TGTGCCGTAGCGGGGAGACGCTCCTACGAGCAGTACTTC,CAVAGRRSYEQYF
.,TRBV10-2,.,TRBJ2-7,TGCGCCAGCAGTTCAACCGGGTCCTACGAGCAGTACTTC,CASSSTGSYEQYF
.,TRBV7-9,.,TRBJ1-2,TGTGCCAGCAGCTTAGACGTTTGGGCAGCCTATGGCTACACCTTC,CASSLDVWAAYGYTF
.,TRBV3-1/TRBV3-2,TRBD1,TRBJ1-5,TGTGCCAGCAGCCCCCGACAGGGGGTTACGCAGCCCCAGCATTTT,CASSPRQGVTQPQHF
.,TRBV6-5,.,TRBJ1-6,TGTGCCAGCAGTTGGGCGTCCGATTCACCCCTCCACTTT,CASSWASDSPLHF
.,TRBV11-2,.,TRBJ2-3,TGTGCCAGCAGCTTAGGCGGAGATACGCAGTATTTT,CASSLGGDTQYF
.,TRBV7-9,.,TRBJ2-1,TGTGCCAGCATCCGGGGTGGACCCCGGACCTACAATGAGCAGTTCTTC,CASIRGGPRTYNEQFF
.,TRBV27,.,TRBJ2-1,TGTGCCAGCAGTTTGGCGCAAACGGGGGTCAAACTTGAGCAGTTCTTC,CASSLAQTGVKLEQFF
.,TRBV7-6,TRBD1,TRBJ2-2,TGTGCCAGCCACGGGGACAGGCCTAACACCGGGGAGCTGTTTTTT,CASHGDRPNTGELFF
once,TRBV11-3,TRBD2,TRBJ2-3,TGTGCCAGCAGCAGCGGACTAGCGGGGGGCACAGATACGCAGTATTTT,CASSSGLAGGTDTQYF
.,TRBV12-3/TRBV12-4,.,TRBJ2-3,TGTGCCGGCAGAATACACAGCACAGATACGCAGTATTTT,CAGRIHSTDTQYF
.,TRBV7-2,.,TRBJ1-6,TGTGCCAGCAATCAGGGAGGACAATTAAATTCACCCCTCCACTTT,CASNQGGQLNSPLHF
.,TRBV7-8,TRBD1,TRBJ2-7,TGTGCCAGCAGCTTGGTACCGGGACAGGGCTACGAGCAGTACTTC,CASSLVPGQGYEQYF
once,TRBV24-1,.,TRBJ1-1,TGTGCCACCAGTGATTTGGCCAGGGCCCACACTGAAGCTTTCTTT,CATSDLARAHTEAFF
.,TRBV19,.,TRBJ1-1,TGTGCCAGCCGCGAGAACACTGAAGCTTTCTTT,CASRENTEAFF
.,TRBV27,.,TRBJ2-3,TGTGCCAGCAGTTTATCAGAGTCAACGGATACGCAGTATTTT,CASSLSESTDTQYF
.,TRBV2,TRBD1,TRBJ2-3,TGTGCCAGCGGACAGGGGGCAACAGATACGCAGTATTTT,CASGQGATDTQYF
.,TRBV29-1,.,TRBJ2-3,TGCAGCGTTGAGGACGGGGGCACAGATACGCAGTATTTT,CSVEDGGTDTQYF